A single sample gave rise to the 30 T cell receptor beta chains below, sequenced in a study of blood T cell repertoires in COVID-19. The protocol was immunoSEQ multiplex PCR, while the TCRdb copy is restricted to in-frame clones and leaves out a portion. The sample consists of hundreds of thousands of clones, more than 75% of them appearing once. Input material: peripheral blood. Every receptor here comes from a young woman who had recovered from COVID-19.

V is TRBV19 and J is TRBJ2-2; no firm D call. The germline V and J ends were trimmed by 7 bases and 1 base, with 10 bases remaining between them. The CDR3 spans 14 residues. The germline V gene has CDR1 LNHDA and CDR2 SQIVND (reference sequence). The CDR3 sequence: CASKGGKNTGELFF. As DNA, the CDR3 is TGTGCCAGTAAAGGCGGAAAGAACACCGGGGAGCTGTTTTTT.

V gene TRBV27 combines with J gene TRBJ2-2, with 11 bases identical to TRBD2. The CDR3 spans 16 residues. Per germline, CDR1 MNHEY and CDR2 SMNVEV (reference sequence). V lost 5 bases and J lost 1; bases outside the gene matches: 3. The CDR3 protein is CASSAGTSGNTGELFF. The CDR3 nucleotides read TGTGCCAGCAGTGCCGGGACTAGCGGGAACACCGGGGAGCTGTTTTTT.

The chain couples TRBV6-2 or TRBV6-3 to TRBJ2-2, with D possibly being TRBD2 (6 bases). This CDR3 comprises 17 residues. The germline V gene encodes CDR1 MNHEY and CDR2 SVGEGT. Between the trimmed V and J ends, which lost 2 bases and 6 bases, there was a span of 19 bases. CDR3 in amino acids: CASSYRNLASGAGELFF. The CDR3 DNA reads TGTGCCAGCAGTTACCGGAACCTAGCGTCTGGGGCCGGGGAGCTGTTTTTT.

The V call is TRBV7-8, the J call TRBJ1-6; TRBD1 aligns across 11 bases. V lost 0 bases, J lost 10 bases, and 5 bases stayed unmatched. Germline CDR1 reads SGHVS; CDR2 reads FQNEAQ. The CDR3 covers 16 residues. CDR3 residues: CASSLAGQGVSSPLHF. CDR3 nucleotide sequence: TGTGCCAGCAGCTTAGCGGGACAGGGGGTGTCCTCACCCCTCCACTTT.

The V gene is TRBV29-1, the J gene TRBJ2-5; 9 bases fit TRBD2. CDR1 is SQVTM and CDR2 is ANQGSEA in the germline V gene. The CDR3 contains 16 residues. The trim removed 6 bases at V and 4 bases at J, leaving 15 bases unmatched. The DNA of the CDR3 is TGCAGCGTGAAGTCTTTGGCGGGAGGGCCTTTAGAGACCCAGTACTTC. As protein: CSVKSLAGGPLETQYF. Full variable domain (rest looked up from reference TRBV29-1 and TRBJ2-5): SAVISQKPSRDICQRGTSLTIQCQVDSQVTMMFWYRQQPGQSLTLIATANQGSEATYESGFVIDKFPISRPNLTFSTLTVSNMSPEDSSIYLCSVKSLAGGPLETQYFGPGTRLLVL.

The V call is TRBV18, the J call TRBJ2-2; TRBD2 matches 10 bases. This CDR3 is built from 16 residues. The junction had 7 bases not matched to a gene; V was cut back by 4 bases and J by 5 bases. Germline-derived CDR1 and CDR2 are KGHSH and LQKENI. CDR3 DNA sequence: TGTGCCAGCTCACTTCTAGCGGGAGAGGAGACCGGGGAGCTGTTTTTT. This gives the protein CASSLLAGEETGELFF. Supplemented by reference TRBV18 and TRBJ2-2, the full variable domain reads NAGVMQNPRHLVRRRGQEARLRCSPMKGHSHVYWYRQLPEEGLKFMVYLQKENIIDESGMPKERFSAEFPKEGPSILRIQQVVRGDSAAYFCASSLLAGEETGELFFGEGSRLTVL.

This chain uses TRBV4-3 with TRBJ1-2; 7 bases are a match to TRBD1. Germline assignment: CDR1 LGHNA and CDR2 YSLEER. V lost 0 bases, J lost 3 bases, and 10 bases stayed unmatched. This CDR3 is 17 amino acids long. The CDR3 coding sequence is TGCGCCAGCAGCCAAGATGCTGTGAGGGGGCTAGACTATGGCTACACCTTC. Translated: CASSQDAVRGLDYGYTF.

This chain connects TRBV14 to TRBJ2-3; tentative D call: TRBD2 (6 bases). This CDR3 is built from 16 residues. V lost 4 bases, J lost 2 bases, and 16 bases lay in between. The V gene's germline CDR1 is SGHDN and CDR2 FVKESK. This CDR3 reads CASSLLGGVDTDTQYF. CDR3 DNA: TGTGCCAGCAGCCTACTAGGAGGGGTTGACACAGATACGCAGTATTTT.

The rearrangement links TRBV7-2 to TRBJ2-1; 14 bases are shared with TRBD2. Germline-derived CDR1 and CDR2 are SGHTA and FQGNSA. After removal of 5 bases from V and 12 bases from J, the junction contained 9 bases not matched to a gene. The CDR3 consists of 15 residues. CDR3 region: CASSAGTSGSMGQFF. DNA for the CDR3: TGTGCCAGCAGCGCCGGGACTAGCGGGAGCATGGGGCAGTTCTTC.

This clone was seen more than once but under ten times. Relative to the germline gene, one junction end is altered; a read error may explain this. The gene calls are TRBV11-2 and TRBJ2-2; D unresolved. From germline, CDR1 is SGHAT and CDR2 FQNNGV. This CDR3 contains 13 residues. The CDR3 loop reads CASTLRFGGELFF. CDR3 in DNA: TGTGCCAGCACCTTAAGATTCGGCGGGGAGCTGTTTTTT.

The CDR3 DNA reads as TGTGCCAGCAGCCTCCGGGAGCAGTACAATGAGCAGTTCTTC. This sequence encodes CASSLREQYNEQFF. The chain has TRBV11-2 and TRBJ2-1; possible D gene TRBD2, 6 bases. From germline, CDR1 is SGHAT and CDR2 FQNNGV. This CDR3 contains 14 residues. V was pared by 5 bases and J by 4 bases, with 12 bases between. The whole variable domain, filled in from reference TRBV11-2 and TRBJ2-1, reads EAGVAQSPRYKIIEKRQSVAFWCNPISGHATLYWYQQILGQGPKLLIQFQNNGVVDDSQLPKDRFSAERLKGVDSTLKIQPAKLEDSAVYLCASSLREQYNEQFFGPGTRLTVL.

The V gene is TRBV11-3, the J gene TRBJ2-1; D gene uncertain. The V end was cut by 0 bases, the J end by 15 bases, with 12 bases between. Germline-derived CDR1 and CDR2 are SGHNT and YENEEA. CDR3 length equals 12 residues. CDR3 DNA sequence: TGTGCCAGCAGCTTAGAGGGCAGTATAAGGTTCTTC. Residues: CASSLEGSIRFF.

This sequence joins TRBV9 and TRBJ2-2, with 8 bases identical to TRBD2. The CDR3 runs to 17 residues. Looked up from germline, CDR1 is SGDLS and CDR2 is YYNGEE. V lost 2 bases and J lost 5; bases outside the gene matches: 11. This CDR3 is CASSVSPSGSGTGELFF. CDR3 in DNA: TGTGCCAGCAGCGTTAGCCCCAGCGGGAGTGGAACCGGGGAGCTGTTTTTT. The variable domain in full, completed from reference TRBV9 and TRBJ2-2, reads DSGVTQTPKHLITATGQRVTLRCSPRSGDLSVYWYQQSLDQGLQFLIQYYNGEERAKGNILERFSAQQFPDLHSELNLSSLELGDSALYFCASSVSPSGSGTGELFFGEGSRLTVL.

This clone was detected only once. V usage is TRBV4-2 and J usage is TRBJ2-3; 7 bases agree with TRBD2. CDR1 is LGHNA, CDR2 YNFKEQ, per germline. This CDR3 comprises 18 residues. V shed 0 bases, J shed 4 bases, and the junction held 13 bases outside the gene matches. The CDR3 nucleotides are TGTGCCAGCAGCCAAGAGATAATCGGAGGCGGGAGCGCAGATACGCAGTATTTT. This encodes CASSQEIIGGGSADTQYF.

The rearrangement links TRBV7-7 to TRBJ2-5; TRBD2 aligns across 9 bases. Germline assignment: CDR1 SSHAT and CDR2 FNYEAQ (reference sequence). V gave up 0 bases and J gave up 5 bases; unmatched junction bases: 7. The CDR3 spans 16 residues. The DNA of the CDR3 is TGTGCCAGCAGCTTAGCGTACGCGGGAGGGCCGGAGACCCAGTACTTC. Residues: CASSLAYAGGPETQYF.

This CDR3 reads CASSPFGTGPNQPQHF. The CDR3 nucleotides are TGCGCCAGCAGCCCATTCGGGACAGGGCCAAATCAGCCCCAGCATTTT. The rearrangement joins TRBV5-1 to TRBJ1-5; TRBD1 matches 9 bases. Germline assignment: CDR1 SGHRS and CDR2 YFSETQ. Trimming took 4 bases from V and 4 from J; bases not matched to a gene: 9. CDR3 size: 16 residues.

The chain employs TRBV6-2 or TRBV6-3 and TRBJ1-6, with 7 bases identical to TRBD1. The CDR3 runs to 16 residues. V was clipped by 4 bases and J by 10 bases; unmatched bases: 13. The germline gives CDR1 MNHEY, CDR2 SVGEGT. The CDR3 spells CASSSRRQGLGSPLHF. CDR3 DNA: TGTGCCAGCAGTTCCCGAAGACAGGGATTAGGATCACCCCTCCACTTT.

The chain uses TRBV6-2 or TRBV6-3 and TRBJ2-5, with TRBD1 identical over 8 bases. The junction had 5 bases not matched to a gene; V was cut back by 4 bases and J by 7 bases. CDR3 length: 13 amino acids. CDR1 and CDR2 (germline): MNHEY, SVGEGT. CDR3 loop: CASSSPGTGTQYF. Here the CDR3 DNA reads TGTGCCAGCAGTTCCCCCGGGACAGGGACCCAGTACTTC.

The chain recombines TRBV3-1 (or the pseudogene TRBV3-2) with TRBJ2-5; tentatively, D is TRBD2 (6 bases). CDR3 length equals 14 residues. Germline values: CDR1 LGHDT, CDR2 YNNKEL (reference sequence). Deletions cut 2 bases from V and 1 base from J, with 8 bases between. CDR3 sequence: CASSQFGGQETQYF. CDR3 in DNA: TGTGCCAGCAGCCAATTCGGGGGCCAAGAGACCCAGTACTTC.

The CDR3 bases are TGTGCCAGCAGCCAAACTAGCGGGAGAGGGGCCCAGTACTTC. Residues: CASSQTSGRGAQYF. The V and J genes are TRBV7-2 and TRBJ2-5; TRBD2 aligns across 11 bases. In germline, CDR1 is SGHTA, CDR2 FQGNSA. This CDR3 is 14 amino acids long. V lost 5 bases, J lost 9 bases, and 8 bases stayed unmatched.

The chain joins TRBV7-2 to TRBJ2-5; 12 bases match TRBD2. V was pared by 8 bases and J by 5 bases, with 12 bases of the junction left unmatched. The germline gives CDR1 SGHTA, CDR2 FQGNSA. The CDR3 consists of 16 residues. CDR3 sequence: CASGPKLAGGLETQYF. The CDR3 DNA reads as TGTGCCAGCGGACCCAAACTAGCGGGAGGACTGGAGACCCAGTACTTC.

The chain joins TRBV11-3 to TRBJ2-5; a weak D match, TRBD2 (6 bases). The CDR3 totals 13 residues. Trimming removed 0 bases from V and 5 bases from J, with 7 bases in between. Looked up from germline, CDR1 is SGHNT and CDR2 is YENEEA. The CDR3 sequence: CASSLDLAETQYF. The CDR3 DNA reads as TGTGCCAGCAGCTTAGACCTAGCGGAGACCCAGTACTTC.

The chain couples TRBV3-1 (or the pseudogene TRBV3-2) to TRBJ1-1; tentative D call: TRBD1 (6 bases). Trimming removed 2 bases from V and 6 bases from J, with 10 bases in between. The germline gives CDR1 LGHDT, CDR2 YNNKEL (reference sequence). The CDR3 totals 13 residues. The CDR3 nucleotides read TGTGCCAGCAGCCAAAGGGGGGGATCTGAAGCTTTCTTT. It is translated as CASSQRGGSEAFF.

V and J are TRBV9 and TRBJ2-3; TRBD2 agrees at 8 bases. Germline V lookup: CDR1 SGDLS, CDR2 YYNGEE. There are 15 residues in the CDR3. The V and J ends lost 0 bases and 6 bases, in that order; junction bases with no gene match: 6. CDR3 protein: CASSVAQRESDTQYF. The CDR3 DNA sequence: TGTGCCAGCAGCGTAGCGCAGCGGGAGTCGGATACGCAGTATTTT.

The chain recombines TRBV10-3 with TRBJ2-3; D remains ambiguous. The V end lost 4 bases, the J end lost 0 bases, and 5 bases lay between the germline ends. CDR1 is ENHRY, CDR2 SYGVKD, per germline. The CDR3 has 13 amino acids. DNA for the CDR3: TGTGCCATCAGTGGCGAGAGCACAGATACGCAGTATTTT. This encodes CAISGESTDTQYF.

This clone was observed a single time. The CDR3 nucleotides are TGTGCCACCGGCGGGGGAGGGACTGAAGCTTTCTTT. It codes for CATGGGGTEAFF. This chain links TRBV21-1 with TRBJ1-1. TRBV21-1 is shown as a pseudogene. The CDR3 contains 12 residues.

The rearrangement links TRBV30 to TRBJ1-4, with D hard to call. The V gene lost 1 base and the J gene lost 7 bases, with 16 bases spanning the gap. This CDR3 is 15 amino acids long. Per germline, CDR1 GTSNPN and CDR2 SVGIG (reference sequence). CDR3 sequence (DNA): TGTGCCTGGAGTGCTAATCAGCGGGCGGGTGAAAAACTGTTTTTT. Protein: CAWSANQRAGEKLFF.

The chain has TRBV7-2 and TRBJ2-7; TRBD2 might be the D (5 bases). The CDR3 loop spans 15 amino acids. V lost 1 base and J 2 bases, leaving 12 bases between the germline ends. Germline loops: CDR1 SGHTA, CDR2 FQGNSA. The CDR3 is CASSLVGSVTYEQYV. The DNA for the CDR3 is TGTGCCAGCAGCTTAGTCGGTAGCGTAACCTACGAGCAGTACGTC.

J is TRBJ2-1 and V is TRBV7-2; 10 bases map to TRBD2. CDR3 length: 17 residues. V trimming: 2 bases; J trimming: 0 bases; junction bases outside the gene matches: 4. Germline V gene lookup returns CDR1 SGHTA and CDR2 FQGNSA. In DNA form, the CDR3 reads TGTGCCAGCAGCTTACGGACTAGCGGCATCTCCTACAATGAGCAGTTCTTC. Translation: CASSLRTSGISYNEQFF.

The rearrangement links TRBV9 to TRBJ1-1, with D maybe TRBD1 (6 bases). The CDR3 has 14 residues. Per germline, CDR1 SGDLS and CDR2 YYNGEE. Trimming shortened V by 3 bases and J by 4 bases, and 13 bases separated the two germline ends. CDR3 DNA: TGTGCCAGCAGCGCGGAGTGGGGGCGCACTGAAGCTTTCTTT. It translates to CASSAEWGRTEAFF. Together with reference TRBV9 and TRBJ1-1, the CDR3 gives the full variable domain: DSGVTQTPKHLITATGQRVTLRCSPRSGDLSVYWYQQSLDQGLQFLIQYYNGEERAKGNILERFSAQQFPDLHSELNLSSLELGDSALYFCASSAEWGRTEAFFGQGTRLTVV.